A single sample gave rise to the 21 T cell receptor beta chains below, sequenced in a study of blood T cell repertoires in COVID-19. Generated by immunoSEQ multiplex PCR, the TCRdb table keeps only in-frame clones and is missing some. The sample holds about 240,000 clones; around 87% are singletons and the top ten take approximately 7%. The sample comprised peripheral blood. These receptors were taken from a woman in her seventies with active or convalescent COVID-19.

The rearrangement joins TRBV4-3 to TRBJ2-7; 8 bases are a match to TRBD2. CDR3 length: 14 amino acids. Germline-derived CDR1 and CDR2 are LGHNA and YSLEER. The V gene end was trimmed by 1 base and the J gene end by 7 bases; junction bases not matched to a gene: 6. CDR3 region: CASSQAGGPWEQYF. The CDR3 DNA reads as TGCGCCAGCAGCCAAGCGGGGGGGCCCTGGGAGCAGTACTTC.

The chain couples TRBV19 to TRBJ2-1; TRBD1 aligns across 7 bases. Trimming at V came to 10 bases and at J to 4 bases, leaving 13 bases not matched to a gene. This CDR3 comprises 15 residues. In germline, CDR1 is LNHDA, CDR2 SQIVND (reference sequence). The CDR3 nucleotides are TGTGCCACTAAATCGGACAGGAGATTTTACAATGAGCAGTTCTTC. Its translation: CATKSDRRFYNEQFF. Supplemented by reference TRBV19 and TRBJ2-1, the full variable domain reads DGGITQSPKYLFRKEGQNVTLSCEQNLNHDAMYWYRQDPGQGLRLIYYSQIVNDFQKGDIAEGYSVSREKKESFPLTVTSAQKNPTAFYLCATKSDRRFYNEQFFGPGTRLTVL.

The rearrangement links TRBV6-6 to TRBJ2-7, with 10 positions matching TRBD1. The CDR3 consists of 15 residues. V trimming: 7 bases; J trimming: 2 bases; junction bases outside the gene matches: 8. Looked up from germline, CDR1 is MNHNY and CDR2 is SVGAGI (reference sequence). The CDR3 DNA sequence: TGTGCCAGCAAGCCTACCGGGACAGGGGCCTACGAGCAGTACTTC. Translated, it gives CASKPTGTGAYEQYF.

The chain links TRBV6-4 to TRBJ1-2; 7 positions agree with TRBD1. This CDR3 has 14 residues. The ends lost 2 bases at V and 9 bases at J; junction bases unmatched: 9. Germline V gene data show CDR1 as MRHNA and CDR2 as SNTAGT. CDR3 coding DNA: TGTGCCAGCAGTGACGAGGGGGCCGCCGACCGCTACACCTTC. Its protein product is CASSDEGAADRYTF.

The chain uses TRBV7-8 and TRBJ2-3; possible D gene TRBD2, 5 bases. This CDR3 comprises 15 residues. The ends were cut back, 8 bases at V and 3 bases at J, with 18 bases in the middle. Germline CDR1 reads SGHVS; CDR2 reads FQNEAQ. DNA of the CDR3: TGTGCCAGCCGTCGTGCGGGCGCTCTAACAGATACGCAGTATTTT. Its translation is CASRRAGALTDTQYF.

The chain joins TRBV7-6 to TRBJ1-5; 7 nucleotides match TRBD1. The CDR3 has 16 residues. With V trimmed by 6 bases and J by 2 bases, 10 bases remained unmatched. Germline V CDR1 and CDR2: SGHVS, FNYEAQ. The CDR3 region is CASSLNQGVGNQPQHF. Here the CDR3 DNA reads TGTGCCAGCAGTTTAAACCAGGGGGTAGGCAATCAGCCCCAGCATTTT.

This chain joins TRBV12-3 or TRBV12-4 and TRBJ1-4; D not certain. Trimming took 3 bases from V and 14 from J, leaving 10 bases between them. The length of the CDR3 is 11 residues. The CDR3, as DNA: TGTGCCAGCAGTTTTCAGCAGCGGCTGTTTTTT. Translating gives CASSFQQRLFF.

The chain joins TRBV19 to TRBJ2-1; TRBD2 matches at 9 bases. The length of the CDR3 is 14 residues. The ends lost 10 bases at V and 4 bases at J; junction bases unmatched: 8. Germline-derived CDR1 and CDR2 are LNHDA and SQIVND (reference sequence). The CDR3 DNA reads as TGTGCCACTAGATATCTAGCGGGGTACAATGAGCAGTTCTTC. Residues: CATRYLAGYNEQFF.

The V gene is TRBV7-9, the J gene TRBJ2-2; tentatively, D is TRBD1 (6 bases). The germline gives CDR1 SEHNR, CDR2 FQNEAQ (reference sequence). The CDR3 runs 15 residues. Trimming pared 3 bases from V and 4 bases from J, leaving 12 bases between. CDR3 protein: CASSFTGTATGELFF. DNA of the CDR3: TGTGCCAGCAGCTTCACAGGGACGGCCACCGGGGAGCTGTTTTTT.

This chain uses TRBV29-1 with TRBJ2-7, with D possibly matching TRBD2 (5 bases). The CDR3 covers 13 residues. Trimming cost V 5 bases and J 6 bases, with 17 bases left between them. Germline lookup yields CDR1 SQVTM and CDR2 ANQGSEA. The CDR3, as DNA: TGCAGCGTTCGAGAGGGCAGTCTCTCCGAGCAGTACTTC. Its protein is CSVREGSLSEQYF.

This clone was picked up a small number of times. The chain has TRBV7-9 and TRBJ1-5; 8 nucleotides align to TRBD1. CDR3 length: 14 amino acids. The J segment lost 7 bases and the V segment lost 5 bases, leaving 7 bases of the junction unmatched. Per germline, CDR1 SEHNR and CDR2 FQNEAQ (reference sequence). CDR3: CASSPTGGEQPQHF. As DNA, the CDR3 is TGTGCCAGCAGCCCAACAGGGGGAGAACAGCCCCAGCATTTT.

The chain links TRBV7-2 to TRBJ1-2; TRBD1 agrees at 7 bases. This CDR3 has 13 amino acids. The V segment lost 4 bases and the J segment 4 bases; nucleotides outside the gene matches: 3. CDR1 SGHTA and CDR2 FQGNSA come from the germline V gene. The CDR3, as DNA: TGTGCCAGCAGCTCACAGGGGATCTATGGCTACACCTTC. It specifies CASSSQGIYGYTF.

The CDR3 spells CASSLAEPYGYTF. CDR3 DNA: TGCGCCAGCAGCTTGGCGGAGCCCTATGGCTACACCTTC. The chain links TRBV5-1 to TRBJ1-2; no definite D call. The CDR3 runs to 13 residues. CDR1 is SGHRS, CDR2 YFSETQ, per germline. Trimming stripped 0 bases from V and 4 bases from J, with 7 bases between. The full variable domain, in which reference TRBV5-1 and TRBJ1-2 provide the parts outside the CDR3, is KAGVTQTPRYLIKTRGQQVTLSCSPISGHRSVSWYQQTPGQGLQFLFEYFSETQRNKGNFPGRFSGRQFSNSRSEMNVSTLELGDSALYLCASSLAEPYGYTFGSGTRLTVV.

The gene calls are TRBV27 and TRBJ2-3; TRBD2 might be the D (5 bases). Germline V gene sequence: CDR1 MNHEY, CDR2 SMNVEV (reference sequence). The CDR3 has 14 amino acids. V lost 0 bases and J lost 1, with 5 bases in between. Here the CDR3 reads CASSLSRGTDTQYF. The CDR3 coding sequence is TGTGCCAGCAGTTTATCGAGGGGCACAGATACGCAGTATTTT.

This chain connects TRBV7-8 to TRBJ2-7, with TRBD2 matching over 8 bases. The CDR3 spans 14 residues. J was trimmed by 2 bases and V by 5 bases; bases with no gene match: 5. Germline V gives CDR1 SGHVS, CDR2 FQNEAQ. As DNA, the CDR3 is TGTGCCAGCAGCAAACTAGCGGCAGCCTACGAGCAGTACTTC. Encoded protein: CASSKLAAAYEQYF.

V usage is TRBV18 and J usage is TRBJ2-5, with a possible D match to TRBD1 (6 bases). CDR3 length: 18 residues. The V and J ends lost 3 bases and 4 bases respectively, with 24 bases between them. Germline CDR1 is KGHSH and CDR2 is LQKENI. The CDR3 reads CASSPRDKTPTPRETQYF. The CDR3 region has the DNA TGTGCCAGCTCACCTCGGGACAAGACGCCAACCCCCCGAGAGACCCAGTACTTC.

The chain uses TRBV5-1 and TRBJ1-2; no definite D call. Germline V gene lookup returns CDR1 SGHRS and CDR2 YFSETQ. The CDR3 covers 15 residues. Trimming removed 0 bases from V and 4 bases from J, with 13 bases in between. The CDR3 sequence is CASSLVAGMGYGYTF. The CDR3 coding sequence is TGCGCCAGCAGCTTGGTGGCAGGAATGGGCTATGGCTACACCTTC.

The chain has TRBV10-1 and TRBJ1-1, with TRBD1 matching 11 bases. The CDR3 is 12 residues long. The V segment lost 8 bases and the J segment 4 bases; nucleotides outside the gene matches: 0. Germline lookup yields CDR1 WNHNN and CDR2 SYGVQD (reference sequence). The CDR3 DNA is TGCGCCAGCGGGACAGGGGGCACTGAAGCTTTCTTT. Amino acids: CASGTGGTEAFF.

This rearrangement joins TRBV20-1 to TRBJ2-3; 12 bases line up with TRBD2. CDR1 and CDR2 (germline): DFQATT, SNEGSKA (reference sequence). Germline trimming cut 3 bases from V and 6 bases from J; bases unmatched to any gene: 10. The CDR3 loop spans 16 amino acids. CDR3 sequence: CSASLAGGPLLDTQYF. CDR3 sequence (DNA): TGCAGTGCTAGTCTAGCGGGGGGGCCCCTTCTGGATACGCAGTATTTT.

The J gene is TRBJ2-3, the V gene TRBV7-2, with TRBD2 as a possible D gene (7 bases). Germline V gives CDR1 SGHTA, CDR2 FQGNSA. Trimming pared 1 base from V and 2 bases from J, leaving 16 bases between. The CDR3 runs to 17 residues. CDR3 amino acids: CASSLEPAGAATDTQYF. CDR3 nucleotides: TGTGCCAGCAGCTTAGAACCCGCGGGGGCCGCCACAGATACGCAGTATTTT.

The CDR3 bases are TGCGCCAGCAGTGGACAGGGGAACGAGCAGTACTTC. Protein sequence: CASSGQGNEQYF. The chain joins TRBV5-1 to TRBJ2-7, with TRBD1 matching 9 bases. After removal of 5 bases from V and 5 bases from J, the junction contained 2 bases not matched to a gene. Germline V gene data show CDR1 as SGHRS and CDR2 as YFSETQ. There are 12 residues in the CDR3.